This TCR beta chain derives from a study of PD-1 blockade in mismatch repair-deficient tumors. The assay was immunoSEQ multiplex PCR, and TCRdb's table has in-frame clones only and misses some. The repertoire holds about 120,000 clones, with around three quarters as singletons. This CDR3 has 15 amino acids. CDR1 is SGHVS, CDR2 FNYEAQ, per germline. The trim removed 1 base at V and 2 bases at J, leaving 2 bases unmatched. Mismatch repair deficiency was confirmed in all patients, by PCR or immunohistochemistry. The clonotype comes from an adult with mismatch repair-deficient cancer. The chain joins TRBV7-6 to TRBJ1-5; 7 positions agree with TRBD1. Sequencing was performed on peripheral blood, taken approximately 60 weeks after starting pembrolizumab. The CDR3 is CASSLEQGRNQPQHF. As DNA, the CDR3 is TGTGCCAGCAGCTTAGAACAGGGGCGCAATCAGCCCCAGCATTTT.